The present TCR beta chain was sequenced within a study of OX40 agonist ivuxolimab in advanced cancers. At the level of the study: At 75% to 90% male, the cohort had a mean age of about 60 years, ranging from 23 to 79. Partial responses occurred in three patients (one hepatocellular carcinoma, two cutaneous melanoma). Study results and limitations: Compared with CD4+, CD8+ T cells on average had more expanded clones.

V was shortened by 2 bases and J by 1 base, with 18 bases between the two germline ends. Germline V gene lookup returns CDR1 SGHNT and CDR2 YYREEE (reference sequence). The CDR3 covers 17 residues. As to this clone: Its cognate antigen is unknown.

Collection of blood occurred at baseline, at cycle 4 day 1, and at cycle 7 day 1. Assay used: immunoSEQ multiplex PCR; TCRdb lists only in-frame clones, some missing. In the table there are some 95,000 clones, about 85% of which are singletons. This clonotype was sampled from an adult with an advanced solid tumor such as melanoma, head and neck, liver or kidney cancer. Here the sequenced sample was CD4+ or CD8+ T cells sorted from blood, taken in a trial of the OX40 agonist ivuxolimab. The V and J genes are TRBV5-4 and TRBJ2-5; D not resolved. This chain's CDR3 is CASSLPHIPGGQETQYF. CDR3 nucleotide sequence: TGTGCCAGCAGCTTACCTCACATCCCGGGTGGCCAAGAGACCCAGTACTTC.